Sequencing of this TCR beta chain was carried out in a study of regulatory T cells in long-lasting Graves disease. In building TCR beta libraries, iRepertoire HTBI primers were used together with Arm-PCR of CDR3 regions. TCRdb reprocessed the multiplex PCR reads with MiXCR, giving one entry per CDR3 protein. The sample has almost 450,000 distinct CDR3 sequences; roughly 15% are singletons. Time point in this sample: newly diagnosed GD, antithyroid drugs for less than 3 months. PBMC RNA served as the TCR library source. This sample was shared with a second study, whose subject was T cells in Graves' hyperthyroidism and ophthalmopathy. In that study: Graves' hyperthyroidism is called stable when ophthalmopathy does not progress within 18 months. Together with thyroid ultrasound, orbital computed tomography, serum thyroxine and TRAb, clinical symptoms were used for diagnoses.

This clonotype originated in a woman aged 30 to 39 with Graves disease. The sample here was peripheral blood mononuclear cells (PBMCs), taken at new diagnosis, from a patient treated with antithyroid drugs.

This CDR3 is CASSRDRGYTEAFF. The CDR3, as DNA: TGTGCCAGTAGTCGCGACAGGGGTTACACTGAAGCTTTCTTT. The rearrangement links TRBV19 to TRBJ1-1; 8 bases line up with TRBD1. From germline, CDR1 is LNHDA and CDR2 SQIVND (reference sequence). V was clipped by 5 bases and J by 3 bases; unmatched bases: 5. The length of the CDR3 is 14 residues. The full variable domain, rest sourced from reference TRBV19 and TRBJ1-1, is DGGITQSPKYLFRKEGQNVTLSCEQNLNHDAMYWYRQDPGQGLRLIYYSQIVNDFQKGDIAEGYSVSREKKESFPLTVTSAQKNPTAFYLCASSRDRGYTEAFFGQGTRLTVV.